Following are 18 T cell receptor beta chains from one sample sequenced in a study of cytomegalovirus exposure and HLA in healthy donors (dated 2017 in TCRdb). Libraries were prepared through the immunoSEQ multiplex PCR assay. A mixture of 60 forward primers for TCR Vbeta segments and 13 reverse primers for TCR Jbeta segments was used in the multiplex PCR. TCRdb retrieved this table from immuneACCESS and kept in-frame rearrangements only. Not all clones are present; in checked studies, unresolved V genes account for under half, and no reason is known for the remainder. Within this sample are approximately 160,000 clones, with around 67% of them counted one time only. Less than 5% of the sample is held by the ten biggest clonotypes. The specimen sequenced was PBMCs. The source is a woman younger than 30 in good health and CMV-seropositive.

This clone was seen more than once but under ten times. This rearrangement joins TRBV21-1 to TRBJ1-6. TRBV21-1 constitutes a pseudogene. CDR3 size: 16 residues. This chain's CDR3 is CASSKGFGGGGSPLHF. CDR3 bases: TGTGCCAGCAGCAAAGGATTTGGGGGGGGTGGCTCACCCCTCCACTTT.

This clone was detected once. This chain connects TRBV7-3 to TRBJ2-3; possible D gene TRBD2, 6 bases. The ends were cut back, 0 bases at V and 5 bases at J, with 6 bases in the middle. The CDR3 is made up of 13 amino acids. Germline lookup yields CDR1 SGHTA and CDR2 FQGTGA. The CDR3 DNA sequence: TGTGCCAGCAGCTTAACTAGCGGAGATACGCAGTATTTT. Translating gives CASSLTSGDTQYF. The full variable domain, rest sourced from reference TRBV7-3 and TRBJ2-3, is GAGVSQTPSNKVTEKGKYVELRCDPISGHTALYWYRQSLGQGPEFLIYFQGTGAADDSGLPNDRFFAVRPEGSVSTLKIQRTERGDSAVYLCASSLTSGDTQYFGPGTRLTVL.

Regarding this clone: In the same sample, other DNA sequences code for this CDR3. V gene TRBV5-1 combines with J gene TRBJ2-7, with 10 positions matching TRBD2. From germline, CDR1 is SGHRS and CDR2 YFSETQ. CDR3 length equals 15 residues. V gave up 0 bases and J gave up 1 base; unmatched junction bases: 1. CDR3 coding DNA: TGCGCCAGCAGCTTGGGACTAGCGGGTTCCTACGAGCAGTACTTC. Protein: CASSLGLAGSYEQYF.

This rearrangement joins TRBV5-1 to TRBJ2-7; 10 nucleotides match TRBD2. The CDR3 spans 17 residues. V dropped 0 bases and J dropped 2; count of bases not matched to a gene: 8. Germline CDR1 reads SGHRS; CDR2 reads YFSETQ. CDR3 region: CASSLVIAGGPTYEQYF. The DNA of the CDR3 is TGCGCCAGCAGCTTGGTTATAGCGGGAGGCCCTACCTACGAGCAGTACTTC.

The chain has TRBV11-2 and TRBJ1-2; D call uncertain. The CDR3 contains 11 residues. V was clipped by 4 bases and J by 8 bases, with 8 bases between them. The germline CDR1 and CDR2 sequences are SGHAT and FQNNGV. The CDR3 is CASSSARGYTF. The CDR3 DNA sequence: TGTGCCAGCAGCTCGGCTAGGGGCTACACCTTC.

The chain carries TRBV7-2 and TRBJ2-3; D not resolved. CDR3 length equals 14 residues. CDR1 SGHTA and CDR2 FQGNSA come from the germline V gene. V lost 3 bases and J lost 2, with 9 bases in between. The DNA of the CDR3 is TGTGCCAGCAGCTTTCGGAGAAACACAGATACGCAGTATTTT. It specifies CASSFRRNTDTQYF.

The J gene is TRBJ2-1, the V gene TRBV30, with TRBD1 matching over 9 bases. CDR1 and CDR2 (germline): GTSNPN, SVGIG (reference sequence). CDR3 length: 14 amino acids. With 6 bases clipped from V and 7 bases from J, the junction kept 10 bases outside the gene matches. The CDR3 loop is CACEGQGRANEQFF. The CDR3 region has the DNA TGTGCCTGCGAAGGACAGGGGAGGGCAAATGAGCAGTTCTTC.

The CDR3 coding sequence is TGTGCCAGCTTCAGCGGGAGTTACGAGCAGTACTTC. It codes for CASFSGSYEQYF. This chain uses TRBV28 with TRBJ2-7; 8 nucleotides agree with TRBD2. V lost 8 bases, J lost 4 bases, and 4 bases stayed unmatched. There are 12 residues in the CDR3. Germline CDR1 is MDHEN and CDR2 is SYDVKM.

About this clone: Other nucleotide sequences in the sample specify the same CDR3. The rearrangement joins TRBV27 to TRBJ1-6, with 7 bases fitting TRBD1. Germline trimming cut 5 bases from V and 7 bases from J; bases unmatched to any gene: 8. The germline V gene encodes CDR1 MNHEY and CDR2 SMNVEV (reference sequence). The CDR3 length is 15 residues. For the CDR3, the DNA is TGTGCCAGCAGTCAAACAGGGGTGGGCAATTCACCCCTCCACTTT. It encodes CASSQTGVGNSPLHF.

This clone was counted only a few times. This chain uses TRBV27 with TRBJ1-4, with D perhaps TRBD1 (6 bases). There are 14 residues in the CDR3. V was cut by 6 bases and J by 5 bases, with 13 bases left in between. The germline CDR1 and CDR2 sequences are MNHEY and SMNVEV (reference sequence). DNA of the CDR3: TGTGCCAGCAGCACACAGGGAAGCAATGAAAAACTGTTTTTT. Translated, it gives CASSTQGSNEKLFF.

V gene TRBV4-2 combines with J gene TRBJ1-2; 8 bases map to TRBD1. The CDR3 covers 14 residues. Germline V gene lookup returns CDR1 LGHNA and CDR2 YNFKEQ. V lost 2 bases to trimming and J lost 6 bases; unmatched junction nucleotides: 5. The CDR3 nucleotides are TGTGCCAGCAGCCAATTGGACAGGGAGGATGGCTACACCTTC. As protein: CASSQLDREDGYTF.

The rearrangement uses TRBV5-1 and TRBJ2-6; tentative D call: TRBD2 (6 bases). V dropped 4 bases and J dropped 1 base, with 12 bases sitting between them. Germline V gives CDR1 SGHRS, CDR2 YFSETQ. The CDR3 extends over 16 amino acids. The CDR3 spells CASSPTGGSGANVLTF. The CDR3 DNA reads as TGCGCCAGCAGCCCAACCGGGGGTTCTGGGGCCAACGTCCTGACTTTC.

This sequence joins TRBV27 and TRBJ2-7, with TRBD1 identical over 9 bases. The CDR3 runs 18 residues. Germline V lookup: CDR1 MNHEY, CDR2 SMNVEV (reference sequence). With 4 bases clipped from V and 3 bases from J, the junction kept 16 bases outside the gene matches. CDR3 coding DNA: TGTGCCAGCAGTTCTCCGGGACAGGGAATCCCGTTCCTCTACGAGCAGTACTTC. As protein: CASSSPGQGIPFLYEQYF.

This clone has only a few counts. The rearrangement joins TRBV28 to TRBJ1-1; D unclear. Per germline, CDR1 MDHEN and CDR2 SYDVKM. V lost 6 bases, J lost 7 bases, and 12 bases lay in between. There are 12 residues in the CDR3. CDR3 nucleotide sequence: TGTGCCAGCAGGCCCTTGTTGAGTGAAGCTTTCTTT. This gives the protein CASRPLLSEAFF.

The chain uses TRBV29-1 and TRBJ1-5, with 7 bases aligning to TRBD1. The CDR3 is 13 residues long. V trimming: 4 bases; J trimming: 6 bases; junction bases outside the gene matches: 6. Germline loops: CDR1 SQVTM, CDR2 ANQGSEA. CDR3 DNA sequence: TGCAGCGTTGCACAGGGGACGGGTCAGCCCCAGCATTTT. Protein: CSVAQGTGQPQHF.

The chain employs TRBV27 and TRBJ1-2; no definite D call. Germline V lookup: CDR1 MNHEY, CDR2 SMNVEV (reference sequence). The ends were cut back, 0 bases at V and 7 bases at J, with 9 bases in the middle. The CDR3 consists of 13 residues. Written as DNA, the CDR3 is TGTGCCAGCAGTTTATCGCCCCATAGTGGCTACACCTTC. Protein: CASSLSPHSGYTF.

The CDR3 DNA reads as TGTGCCAGCGGGCCGACAGGCCCAACCTACAATGAGCAGTTCTTC. Its translation: CASGPTGPTYNEQFF. This chain links TRBV27 with TRBJ2-1, with D tentatively TRBD1 (6 bases). Trimming pared 8 bases from V and 2 bases from J, leaving 16 bases between. The germline V gene encodes CDR1 MNHEY and CDR2 SMNVEV (reference sequence). This CDR3 spans 15 amino acids.

The CDR3 loop is CASSTGTGGRVYGYTF. CDR3 DNA: TGTGCCTCCTCCACCGGGACAGGGGGCCGCGTCTATGGCTACACCTTC. The chain combines TRBV9 with TRBJ1-2; 12 nucleotides agree with TRBD1. CDR1 is SGDLS and CDR2 is YYNGEE in the germline V gene. CDR3 size: 16 residues. V lost 10 bases to trimming and J lost 4 bases; unmatched junction nucleotides: 14.